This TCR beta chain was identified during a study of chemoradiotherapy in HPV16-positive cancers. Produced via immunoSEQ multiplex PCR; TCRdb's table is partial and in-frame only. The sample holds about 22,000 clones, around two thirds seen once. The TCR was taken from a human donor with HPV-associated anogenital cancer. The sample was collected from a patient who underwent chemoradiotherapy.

The CDR3 DNA reads as TGCGCCACTTACCGGGACTTGAGGGATGAGCAGTTCTTC. Amino acid sequence: CATYRDLRDEQFF. V gene TRBV5-1 combines with J gene TRBJ2-1, with D possibly being TRBD2 (6 bases). This CDR3 is 13 amino acids long. V was trimmed by 9 bases and J by 8 bases, leaving 18 bases between them. Germline V lookup: CDR1 SGHRS, CDR2 YFSETQ.